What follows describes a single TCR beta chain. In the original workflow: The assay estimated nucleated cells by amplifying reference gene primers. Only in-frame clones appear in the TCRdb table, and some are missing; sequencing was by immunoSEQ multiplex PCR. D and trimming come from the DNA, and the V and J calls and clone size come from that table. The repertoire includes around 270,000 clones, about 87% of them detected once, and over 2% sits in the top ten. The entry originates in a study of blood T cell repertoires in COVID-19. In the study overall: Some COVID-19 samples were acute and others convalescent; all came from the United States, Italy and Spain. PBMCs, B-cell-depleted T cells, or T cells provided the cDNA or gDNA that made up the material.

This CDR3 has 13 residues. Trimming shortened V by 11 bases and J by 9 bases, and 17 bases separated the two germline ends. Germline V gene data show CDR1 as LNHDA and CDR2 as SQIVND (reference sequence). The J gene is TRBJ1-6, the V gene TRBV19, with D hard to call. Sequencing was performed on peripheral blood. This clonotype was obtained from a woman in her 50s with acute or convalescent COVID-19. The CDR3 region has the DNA TGTGCCTGCTCGACGGCCAGCGGTTCACCCCTCCACTTT. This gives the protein CACSTASGSPLHF. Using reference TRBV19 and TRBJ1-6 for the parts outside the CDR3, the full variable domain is DGGITQSPKYLFRKEGQNVTLSCEQNLNHDAMYWYRQDPGQGLRLIYYSQIVNDFQKGDIAEGYSVSREKKESFPLTVTSAQKNPTAFYLCACSTASGSPLHFGNGTRLTVT.